This T cell receptor beta chain was captured by sequencing in a study of blood T cell repertoires in COVID-19. The wider study: Donors of Cohort 3 who recovered were those that had two negative PCRs, clearance, or symptom resolution.

Study processing details: Estimated nucleated cell counts came from reference gene primer amplification. The protocol was immunoSEQ multiplex PCR, while the TCRdb copy is restricted to in-frame clones and leaves out a portion. The V and J calls and clone size are taken from that table; D and trimming were inferred from the DNA. The sample has about 360,000 clones, around 87% seen once; the top ten hold less than 2.5%. The germline V gene encodes CDR1 DFQATT and CDR2 SNEGSKA (reference sequence). The CDR3 has 11 amino acids. V lost 3 bases to trimming and J lost 4 bases, with 6 bases between them. This clone was seen only a few times.

The sequence came from a man aged 40-49 years in a cohort exposed to, infected with or recovered from COVID-19 (not recorded which). The chain couples TRBV20-1 to TRBJ2-5, with D perhaps matching TRBD2 (6 bases). The sequencing input was PBMCs or T cells enriched from blood (not recorded which). Here the CDR3 DNA reads TGCAGTGCTAGGGGGGGAGAGACCCAGTACTTC. It yields the protein CSARGGETQYF.